This record concerns one T cell receptor beta chain sequence. Generated by immunoSEQ multiplex PCR, the TCRdb table keeps only in-frame clones and is missing some. The data contain 310,000 or so clones, approximately 93% of them singletons. The record originates from a study of blood T cell repertoires in COVID-19. Study information: Samples taken during acute and convalescent COVID-19 were collected in the United States, Italy and Spain.

In germline, CDR1 is SQVTM, CDR2 ANQGSEA. The CDR3 runs to 16 residues. The V gene end was trimmed by 4 bases and the J gene end by 4 bases; junction bases not matched to a gene: 14. The genes are TRBV29-1 and TRBJ2-5; 8 positions agree with TRBD1. This TCR was sampled from a woman between 25 and 40 years old with COVID-19, enrolled during active disease. The sample consisted of peripheral blood. CDR3 sequence reads: CSVASLDRGWGETQYF. CDR3 sequence (DNA): TGCAGCGTTGCCTCACTCGACAGGGGATGGGGAGAGACCCAGTACTTC.